This TCR beta chain was recorded in a study of cytomegalovirus exposure and HLA in healthy donors (dated by TCRdb to 2015 to 2018). At the level of the whole study: An earlier analysis of roughly 570 of the donors reported 276 Gb of sequence data and some 110 million unique TCR beta sequences obtained from some 200 million T cells. An early release covering some 640 HLA-typed donors comprised roughly 300 gigabases of sequencing data and tens of millions of unique TCR sequences. Of the roughly 400 genotyped donors, over 65% fell in the genetic ancestry cluster associated with self-reported Caucasian donors. The aim of the study was to test whether cataloging public T cell receptors could identify signatures of past pathogen exposure. Using immunosequencing, the study profiled T cell repertoires from fewer than 850 subjects and related those repertoires to cytomegalovirus serostatus. A separate validation cohort of roughly 130 different subjects was used in addition to the roughly 640-subject first cohort. High-throughput TCR immunosequencing, statistical association of individual TCRs with disease status, and machine learning were combined to predict cytomegalovirus infection status. To study patterns of TCR occurrence, a later analysis re-analyzed previously published TCR beta repertoires from 600 to 750 donors and added high-resolution HLA genotyping. Rather than using new phenotypic data, the later analysis identified candidate immune exposures from TCR beta sequences and from how often those sequences occurred across donors. In an earlier analysis of over 550 of the donors, high-throughput TCR beta sequencing was used to judge whether each TCR beta V gene segment behaved as functional or pseudogenic. Donor age, sex, ethnicity and CMV serostatus were compiled alongside the repertoire data. A later genetic analysis took genome-wide SNP genotypes for about 60% of the roughly 670 donors and used that subset as a discovery cohort. Every repertoire in the discovery cohort had been generated on one and the same sequencing platform. Both class I and class II loci were covered by HLA typing, at four-digit resolution. Typing coverage varied by locus: 629-630 donors for A, B, C, DRB1 and DQB1; more than 500 for DQA1; over 600 for DPA1; around 490 for DPB1. Several DR-DQ haplotypes were treated as single units for association and clustering because of strong linkage in the cohort. Across approximately 400 genotyped donors of the cohort, an average of about 250,000 unique TCR beta nucleotide sequences per donor were sequenced, and around 20% of those sequences were non-productive.

V is pared back by 3 bases and J by 3 bases, with 9 bases lying between the germline termini. The CDR3, cysteine through phenylalanine, is 13 amino acids long. Just the 39-base CDR3 DNA is kept, in frame starting at base 1. The germline V gene (reference sequence) gives CDR1 as SEHNR and CDR2 as FQNEAQ. This clone was observed a handful of times. No cognate antigen has been identified for it. The input lacks base qualities; no much larger clone sits a single base away. Receptor amplification or capture employed the immunoSEQ multiplex PCR assay. For the multiplex PCR, a mixture combining 60 forward primers for TCR Vbeta segments and 13 reverse primers for TCR Jbeta segments was used. The CDR3 region of rearranged TCR beta genes was amplified from genomic DNA with a multiplex PCR assay. The amplified TCR beta libraries were sequenced on the Illumina HiSeq System as 87-base-pair reads. Processing in the source paper ran as follows. In a later analysis, 70 million to 95 million unique TCR beta chains were counted across the approximately 670 repertoires, and roughly 11 million of these chains were shared by at least two donors. Raw reads were error-corrected and collapsed into unique sequences with a nearest-neighbor algorithm that merged closely related sequences to remove PCR and sequencing errors. CDR3 sequences were aligned to IMGT reference sequences to assign V, D and J gene segments. For a sequence to be retained, at least a six-nucleotide match to both a V gene segment and a J gene segment was required. A rearrangement was called productive if the CDR3 had no stop codons and remained in frame with V and J, and every other rearrangement was called non-productive. Following IMGT convention, CDR3 was defined as the stretch from the second conserved V-encoded cysteine up to the conserved J-encoded phenylalanine. In an earlier analysis of 500 to 650 of the donors, sequences lacking an unambiguous match to a single V gene segment were excluded. In an earlier analysis of a few hundred of the donors, V segments were called functional above 56.7% productive rearrangements and were called segregating when the between-donor standard deviation exceeded 5%. To diagnose cytomegalovirus status from the catalog of TCR beta chain sequences, a statistical classification framework was built. In a later analysis, V and J genes were assigned by comparing TCR nucleotide sequences against IMGT/GENE-DB human TR gene sequences. The TCRdist pipeline was used in a later analysis to assign CDR3 sequences and most-parsimonious VDJ recombination scenarios. In a later analysis, each TCR beta chain was defined by its CDR3 amino acid sequence together with its V-gene family, and reads without a unique V-gene family were excluded. A later analysis removed several hundred highly shared, low-generation-probability nucleotide sequences to deal with suspected cross-contamination and a sequencing artifact. In a later analysis, a clonal expansion index was calculated for each public chain from normalized within-repertoire ranks of inferred template counts. In a later analysis, generation probabilities were computed with a VDJ recombination model fitted to out-of-frame rearrangements, and the resulting probabilities were checked against IGoR. Hypergeometric tests were used in a later analysis to score TCR-TCR, TCR-HLA and TCR-CMV co-occurrence, with a repertoire-size bias correction applied to the TCR pairs. False discovery rates were estimated in a later analysis by permuting HLA or CMV assignments 20 times. A later analysis grouped co-occurring TCRs with DBSCAN, adding TCRdist sequence similarity when clustering within HLA-allele-positive subsets. Co-occurrence clustering excluded repertoires with fewer than 30,000 or more than 120,000 public chains, plus five with anomalous nucleotide sharing. Here the immuneACCESS table is served through TCRdb, limited to in-frame sequences with V and J called. Missing clones are a known gap in these copies; in checked studies unresolved V genes cover under half, and the rest lacks a known reason. V and J calls plus clone size are reproduced from that table; the DNA served to infer D and trimming. This sample lists about 260,000 clones; roughly four fifths were detected once. Approximately 2% of the sample is in the top ten clones.

The cohort consisted of some 670 healthy bone marrow donors. At the time of sampling, every cohort member was nominally healthy, though immune exposures that went unrecorded were likely present. The donor was CMV seropositive and was included in the group of 289 seropositive cohort members. A peripheral blood sample was collected from each donor, and TCR beta sequencing was performed on peripheral blood mononuclear cells. Genomic DNA extraction from the blood cell samples was performed with the Qiagen DNeasy Blood Extraction Kit. Broad study findings and their caveats: The study listed approximately 150 TCR beta chains as associated with cytomegalovirus. In an earlier analysis of some 640 of the donors, most TCR beta V segments were observed in productive rearrangements about 90% or about 30% of the time, broadly matching IMGT annotations. Because counts were too low, seventeen rarely observed V segments, including chromosome 9 orphons, were excluded from the earlier analysis of about 500 of the donors. The authors suggested that the approach could potentially be extended to other disease states and immunological phenotypes. A further reported finding was that TCR beta sequences accurately predicted the HLA-A and HLA-B alleles for most subjects in the first cohort. Presence/absence analyses assumed roughly uniform sequencing depth across donors, an assumption that may not hold. In a later analysis, most CMV-associated TCR beta chains were found to appear HLA-restricted, with HLA associations seemingly driven largely by CMV exposure. For the cohort, immune exposure information was limited to CMV serostatus. While some public TCRs were present in many individuals, most TCR sequences turned up only very rarely across donors. In a later genetic analysis, a missense DCLRE1C variant was associated with V-gene and J-gene trimming of TCR beta chains, and the association was replicated in an independent cohort. Compared with equally common non-associated chains, HLA-associated TCR beta chains in a later analysis were more clonally expanded and had lower generation probabilities. Because some donors lacked HLA typing at each locus, the association tests relied only on the typed subset. A later analysis associated 15,000 to 20,000 TCR beta sequences with specific HLA alleles at a false discovery rate of 0.05. This cohort had only TCR beta chains sequenced, and the lack of alpha or paired-chain data limited which features could be detected. The classifier was reported to diagnose cytomegalovirus status with high specificity and sensitivity in both the original and validation cohorts. Because the 87-base-pair reads could not distinguish some IMGT-functional V segments, including TRBV6-2 and TRBV6-3, those segments were excluded. Several of the top co-occurrence clusters appeared to be linked to parvovirus B19, influenza, CMV and Epstein-Barr virus, according to a later analysis. Strong co-occurrence of HLA alleles, especially DR and DQ, made assigning TCR associations to individual alleles difficult. A group of highly shared sequence variants was considered likely to be a technical artifact of the sequencing pipeline. Linkage disequilibrium might explain the correlated functional status among segregating V segments, but an unknown experimental factor could not be excluded. A few of the identified cytomegalovirus-associated TCR beta chains were confirmed in vitro to be specific for cytomegalovirus antigens. A later analysis found that TCR association rates varied across HLA loci, with DRB1 alleles showing the most associated TCRs and HLA-C alleles the fewest. According to a later genetic analysis, donors in an Asian-associated ancestry cluster had fewer N-insertions in productive TCRs than the approximately 670-donor mean.

The chain links TRBV7-9 with TRBJ2-7; perhaps TRBD1 is the D gene, with 6 bases matching. This TCR was sampled from a woman aged 40 to 50 in good health and CMV-seropositive. Material: PBMCs. The bases read TGTGCCAGCAGCTTCGGACAGAGCTACGAGCAGTACTTC. Translation gives CASSFGQSYEQYF.